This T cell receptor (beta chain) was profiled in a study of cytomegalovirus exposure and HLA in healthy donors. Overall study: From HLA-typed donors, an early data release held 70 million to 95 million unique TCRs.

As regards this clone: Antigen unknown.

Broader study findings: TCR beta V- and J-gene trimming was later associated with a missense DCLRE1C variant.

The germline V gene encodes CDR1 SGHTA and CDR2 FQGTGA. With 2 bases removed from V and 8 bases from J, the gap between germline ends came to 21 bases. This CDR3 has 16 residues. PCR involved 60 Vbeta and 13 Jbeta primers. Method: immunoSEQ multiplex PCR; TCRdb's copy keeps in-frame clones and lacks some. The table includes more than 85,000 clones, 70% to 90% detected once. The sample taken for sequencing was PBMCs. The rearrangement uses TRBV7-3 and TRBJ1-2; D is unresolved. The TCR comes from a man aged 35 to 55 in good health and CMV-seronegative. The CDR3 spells CASSLGSGYPIWGYTF. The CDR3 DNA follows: TGTGCCAGCAGCTTAGGTTCGGGGTACCCTATCTGGGGCTACACCTTC.